The 28 T cell receptor beta chains listed next were all sequenced from one sample in a study of blood T cell repertoires in COVID-19. The repertoire was sequenced with immunoSEQ multiplex PCR; TCRdb's copy has only in-frame clones and lacks some. In the table there are about 250,000 clones, just over 85% of which are singletons. The material sequenced was PBMCs or T cells enriched from blood (not recorded which). The origin of the receptors is a man in his forties who had recovered from COVID-19.

The chain employs TRBV14 and TRBJ2-6; D is undetermined. The CDR3 is 14 amino acids. Between the trimmed V and J ends, which lost 10 bases and 0 bases, there was a span of 10 bases. Germline V gene sequence: CDR1 SGHDN, CDR2 FVKESK. The CDR3 nucleotides read TGTGCCACCCAAGAGATCTCTGGGGCCAACGTCCTGACTTTC. Translation: CATQEISGANVLTF.

The chain has TRBV5-4 and TRBJ2-7; possibly TRBD2 for D (6 bases). This CDR3 has 14 residues. V was trimmed by 4 bases and J by 7 bases, leaving 18 bases between them. The V gene's germline CDR1 is SGHNT and CDR2 YYREEE (reference sequence). The CDR3 sequence: CASSPARVEGEQYF. The CDR3 DNA is TGTGCCAGCAGCCCGGCTCGGGTGGAGGGGGAGCAGTACTTC.

The chain's CDR3 is CASQVAGVYNEQFF. The CDR3 region has the DNA TGTGCCAGCCAGGTAGCGGGGGTTTACAATGAGCAGTTCTTC. This chain joins TRBV2 and TRBJ2-1; 9 bases are shared with TRBD2. The junction had 6 bases not matched to a gene; V was cut back by 8 bases and J by 4 bases. The length of the CDR3 is 14 residues. The V gene's germline CDR1 is SNHLY and CDR2 FYNNEI.

The chain combines TRBV19 with TRBJ2-1, with 8 bases lining up with TRBD2. The CDR3 spans 14 residues. Germline CDR1 and CDR2: LNHDA and SQIVND (reference sequence). Unmatched junction bases numbered 5, after V lost 5 bases and J lost 5 bases. The CDR3 region has the DNA TGTGCCAGTAGTTTCGCGGGAGGCCACAATGAGCAGTTCTTC. Residues: CASSFAGGHNEQFF.

The chain couples TRBV5-4 to TRBJ2-5, with a tentative D call TRBD1 (7 bases). Trimming took off 3 bases at V and 1 base at J, with 10 bases between the two ends. This CDR3 has 14 amino acids. Germline V lookup: CDR1 SGHNT, CDR2 YYREEE (reference sequence). DNA of the CDR3: TGTGCCAGCAGCTCCCAGGGGGGCCAAGAGACCCAGTACTTC. This sequence encodes CASSSQGGQETQYF.

The V gene is TRBV6-5, the J gene TRBJ2-7, with 8 bases fitting TRBD1. V gave up 5 bases and J gave up 2 bases; unmatched junction bases: 2. The germline gives CDR1 MNHEY, CDR2 SVGAGI. This CDR3 comprises 13 residues. CDR3 DNA: TGTGCCAGCAGTAGACAGGGGACCTACGAGCAGTACTTC. It specifies CASSRQGTYEQYF.

This clone was recorded only once. This chain connects TRBV2 to TRBJ1-5, with TRBD1 matching over 8 bases. Germline CDR1 and CDR2: SNHLY and FYNNEI. This CDR3 spans 15 amino acids. The ends lost 8 bases at V and 3 bases at J; junction bases unmatched: 9. The CDR3, as DNA: TGTGCCAGCCGTAAGGGACAGGAGCCCAATCAGCCCCAGCATTTT. Translated, it gives CASRKGQEPNQPQHF.

The chain carries TRBV30 and TRBJ2-7; perhaps TRBD2 as D (6 bases). Per the germline V gene, CDR1 is GTSNPN and CDR2 is SVGIG (reference sequence). Trimming left V 0 bases short and J 2 bases short, with 14 bases between. The CDR3 contains 15 residues. CDR3 loop: CAWSVSSGWAYEQYF. Here the CDR3 DNA reads TGTGCCTGGAGTGTATCCAGCGGGTGGGCCTACGAGCAGTACTTC.

The J gene is TRBJ1-5, the V gene TRBV19; 7 bases match TRBD1. Per germline, CDR1 LNHDA and CDR2 SQIVND (reference sequence). V lost 0 bases to trimming and J lost 2 bases; unmatched junction nucleotides: 10. This CDR3 has 18 residues. CDR3 nucleotides: TGTGCCAGTAGTATAGAGTTGGGGACAGCTTTGCGCAATCAGCCCCAGCATTTT. Translation: CASSIELGTALRNQPQHF.

The table lists this clone with a count of one. The V call is TRBV3-1 (or the pseudogene TRBV3-2), the J call TRBJ2-1; a possible D gene is TRBD2 (6 bases). V lost 3 bases to trimming and J lost 5 bases, with 14 bases between them. CDR1 and CDR2 from the germline V gene are LGHDT and YNNKEL (reference sequence). The CDR3 loop spans 15 amino acids. The CDR3 DNA reads TGTGCCAGCAGCCAGGCCGGGACTTACAACAATGAGCAGTTCTTC. Its protein is CASSQAGTYNNEQFF.

The rearrangement links TRBV19 to TRBJ2-5, with D possibly matching TRBD1 (6 bases). Trimming took 9 bases from V and 5 from J, leaving 19 bases between them. This CDR3 has 14 residues. The germline V gene has CDR1 LNHDA and CDR2 SQIVND (reference sequence). The CDR3 is CASEGQGTRETQYF. The CDR3 DNA reads TGTGCCAGCGAAGGCCAGGGGACGAGGGAGACCCAGTACTTC. The complete variable domain, with remaining parts taken from reference TRBV19 and TRBJ2-5, reads DGGITQSPKYLFRKEGQNVTLSCEQNLNHDAMYWYRQDPGQGLRLIYYSQIVNDFQKGDIAEGYSVSREKKESFPLTVTSAQKNPTAFYLCASEGQGTRETQYFGPGTRLLVL.

This clone was seen only once. Possible read error: a much larger clone is one base away. V usage is TRBV11-3 and J usage is TRBJ2-3; D is perhaps TRBD1 (5 bases). This CDR3 region has 14 residues. Germline loops: CDR1 SGHNT, CDR2 YENEEA. Trimming pared 1 base from V and 1 base from J, leaving 6 bases between. CDR3 nucleotide sequence: TGTGCCAGCAGCTTAGGCAGGGGCACAGATACGCAGTATTTT. Its protein is CASSLGRGTDTQYF.

With respect to this clone: The junction differs from germline at one of its ends, possibly a read error. The rearrangement joins TRBV23-1 to TRBJ1-2; D not certain. TRBV23-1 is sorted into the ORF group, with uncertain function. The CDR3 spans 17 residues. The DNA for the CDR3 is TGCGCCAGCAGTCAATCGGAGCCTAAGTGGGCCGACTATGGCTACGCCTTC. Its protein is CASSQSEPKWADYGYAF.

The chain recombines TRBV28 with TRBJ1-5; weak D call: TRBD1 (5 bases). Looked up from germline, CDR1 is MDHEN and CDR2 is SYDVKM. Trimming shortened V by 8 bases and J by 5 bases, and 7 bases separated the two germline ends. The CDR3 covers 11 residues. The CDR3 sequence is CASQGYQPQHF. The CDR3 coding sequence is TGTGCCAGCCAGGGCTATCAGCCCCAGCATTTT.

This chain's CDR3 is CASSLGGRVPYNEQFF. The CDR3 nucleotides are TGCGCCAGCAGCTTGGGGGGCAGGGTCCCCTACAATGAGCAGTTCTTC. The chain links TRBV5-1 to TRBJ2-1, with D perhaps matching TRBD1 (5 bases). The germline V gene has CDR1 SGHRS and CDR2 YFSETQ. V lost 0 bases and J lost 2, with 12 bases in between. This CDR3 region has 16 residues.

V gene TRBV27 combines with J gene TRBJ2-3; 7 nucleotides agree with TRBD2. The CDR3 runs to 16 residues. CDR1 is MNHEY, CDR2 SMNVEV, per germline (reference sequence). Unmatched junction bases numbered 11, after V lost 6 bases and J lost 2 bases. CDR3 sequence: CASSTIGGGTTDTQYF. DNA of the CDR3: TGTGCCAGCAGCACAATTGGGGGAGGGACCACAGATACGCAGTATTTT.

The gene calls are TRBV7-3 and TRBJ1-1, with 8 nucleotides matching TRBD1. Trimming at V came to 5 bases and at J to 5 bases, leaving 7 bases not matched to a gene. Germline CDR1 SGHTA, CDR2 FQGTGA. The CDR3 has 14 amino acids. The CDR3, as DNA: TGTGCCAGCAGCGAACGGACAGGGAGTACTGAAGCTTTCTTT. It specifies CASSERTGSTEAFF.

This chain uses TRBV5-1 with TRBJ1-1, with a weak D call TRBD1 (5 bases). The CDR3 consists of 15 residues. V lost 4 bases and J lost 0, with 13 bases in between. The V gene's germline CDR1 is SGHRS and CDR2 YFSETQ. The chain's CDR3 is CASSPRQFMNTEAFF. CDR3 DNA sequence: TGCGCCAGCAGCCCCCGACAGTTCATGAACACTGAAGCTTTCTTT.

This chain connects TRBV3-1 (or the pseudogene TRBV3-2) to TRBJ2-7; 10 bases map to TRBD1. Looked up from germline, CDR1 is LGHDT and CDR2 is YNNKEL (reference sequence). V shed 11 bases and J 1 base; nucleotides not matched to a gene: 5. The length of the CDR3 is 13 residues. The CDR3 sequence is CALGTGDSYEQYF. CDR3 nucleotides: TGTGCCTTGGGGACAGGGGATTCCTACGAGCAGTACTTC.

The rearrangement links TRBV12-5 to TRBJ1-1, with no clear D. V was trimmed by 7 bases and J by 1 base, leaving 10 bases between them. This CDR3 comprises 13 residues. The germline V gene encodes CDR1 LGHNT and CDR2 FRNRAP. The chain's CDR3 is CASVNFPNTEAFF. As DNA, the CDR3 is TGTGCTAGTGTCAATTTCCCGAACACTGAAGCTTTCTTT.

This clone has just one count. The V gene is TRBV11-2, the J gene TRBJ1-2; D perhaps matches TRBD1 (6 bases). This CDR3 has 14 residues. The V end lost 3 bases, the J end lost 7 bases, and 15 bases lay between the germline ends. Per the germline V gene, CDR1 is SGHAT and CDR2 is FQNNGV. CDR3 residues: CASSLTQGSGGYTF. Written as DNA, the CDR3 is TGTGCCAGCAGCTTGACACAGGGTTCGGGTGGCTACACCTTC.

The V gene is TRBV6-5, the J gene TRBJ2-7; 9 nucleotides agree with TRBD1. The junction had 7 bases not matched to a gene; V was cut back by 5 bases and J by 2 bases. The CDR3 length is 15 residues. Germline loops: CDR1 MNHEY, CDR2 SVGAGI. The chain's CDR3 is CASSPRTGDTYEQYF. CDR3 coding DNA: TGTGCCAGCAGTCCTCGGACAGGGGACACCTACGAGCAGTACTTC.

The chain employs TRBV7-3 and TRBJ2-2; D is perhaps TRBD2 (7 bases). Germline-derived CDR1 and CDR2 are SGHTA and FQGTGA. V was shortened by 1 base and J by 7 bases, with 22 bases between the two germline ends. CDR3 length: 18 amino acids. The CDR3 sequence: CASSLSGGGPTASGELFF. The CDR3 DNA reads TGTGCCAGCAGCTTAAGTGGGGGGGGCCCCACGGCCAGCGGGGAGCTGTTTTTT. Full variable domain (missing parts from reference TRBV7-3 and TRBJ2-2): GAGVSQTPSNKVTEKGKYVELRCDPISGHTALYWYRQSLGQGPEFLIYFQGTGAADDSGLPNDRFFAVRPEGSVSTLKIQRTERGDSAVYLCASSLSGGGPTASGELFFGEGSRLTVL.

The chain carries TRBV7-9 and TRBJ1-2; perhaps TRBD1 as D (6 bases). The CDR3 is 13 residues long. V dropped 5 bases and J dropped 5 bases, with 12 bases sitting between them. Germline V CDR1 and CDR2: SEHNR, FQNEAQ (reference sequence). CDR3 amino acids: CASSAGTSYGYTF. In nucleotides, the CDR3 is TGTGCCAGCAGCGCCGGGACATCTTATGGCTACACCTTC.

V and J are TRBV5-1 and TRBJ2-7; a weak D match, TRBD1 (6 bases). This CDR3 is built from 15 residues. V was pared by 1 base and J by 4 bases, with 15 bases between. Germline V gives CDR1 SGHRS, CDR2 YFSETQ. The CDR3 spells CASSLTGGQKYEQYF. Written as DNA, the CDR3 is TGCGCCAGCAGCTTGACAGGAGGACAGAAATACGAGCAGTACTTC.

The rearrangement links TRBV28 to TRBJ2-2, with D possibly matching TRBD2 (5 bases). Per the germline V gene, CDR1 is MDHEN and CDR2 is SYDVKM. V shed 7 bases and J shed 4 bases, with 13 bases lying between them. The CDR3 runs to 14 residues. Here the CDR3 DNA reads TGTGCCAGCACCTCTACGGGGTTCACCGGGGAGCTGTTTTTT. Protein sequence: CASTSTGFTGELFF.

The chain is built from TRBV9 and TRBJ2-3; 13 nucleotides line up with TRBD2. This CDR3 is 15 amino acids long. J was trimmed by 4 bases and V by 3 bases; bases with no gene match: 2. The germline CDR1 and CDR2 sequences are SGDLS and YYNGEE. The CDR3 reads CASSGTSGGSDTQYF. CDR3 sequence (DNA): TGTGCCAGCAGCGGGACTAGCGGGGGTTCAGATACGCAGTATTTT. Together with reference TRBV9 and TRBJ2-3, the CDR3 gives the full variable domain: DSGVTQTPKHLITATGQRVTLRCSPRSGDLSVYWYQQSLDQGLQFLIQYYNGEERAKGNILERFSAQQFPDLHSELNLSSLELGDSALYFCASSGTSGGSDTQYFGPGTRLTVL.

The chain uses TRBV11-2 and TRBJ2-5; TRBD1 agrees at 7 bases. The CDR3 totals 14 residues. Per the germline V gene, CDR1 is SGHAT and CDR2 is FQNNGV. V lost 7 bases and J lost 4; bases outside the gene matches: 9. The CDR3 reads CASTQGVLAETQYF. The CDR3 region has the DNA TGTGCCAGCACCCAGGGGGTTTTGGCAGAGACCCAGTACTTC.